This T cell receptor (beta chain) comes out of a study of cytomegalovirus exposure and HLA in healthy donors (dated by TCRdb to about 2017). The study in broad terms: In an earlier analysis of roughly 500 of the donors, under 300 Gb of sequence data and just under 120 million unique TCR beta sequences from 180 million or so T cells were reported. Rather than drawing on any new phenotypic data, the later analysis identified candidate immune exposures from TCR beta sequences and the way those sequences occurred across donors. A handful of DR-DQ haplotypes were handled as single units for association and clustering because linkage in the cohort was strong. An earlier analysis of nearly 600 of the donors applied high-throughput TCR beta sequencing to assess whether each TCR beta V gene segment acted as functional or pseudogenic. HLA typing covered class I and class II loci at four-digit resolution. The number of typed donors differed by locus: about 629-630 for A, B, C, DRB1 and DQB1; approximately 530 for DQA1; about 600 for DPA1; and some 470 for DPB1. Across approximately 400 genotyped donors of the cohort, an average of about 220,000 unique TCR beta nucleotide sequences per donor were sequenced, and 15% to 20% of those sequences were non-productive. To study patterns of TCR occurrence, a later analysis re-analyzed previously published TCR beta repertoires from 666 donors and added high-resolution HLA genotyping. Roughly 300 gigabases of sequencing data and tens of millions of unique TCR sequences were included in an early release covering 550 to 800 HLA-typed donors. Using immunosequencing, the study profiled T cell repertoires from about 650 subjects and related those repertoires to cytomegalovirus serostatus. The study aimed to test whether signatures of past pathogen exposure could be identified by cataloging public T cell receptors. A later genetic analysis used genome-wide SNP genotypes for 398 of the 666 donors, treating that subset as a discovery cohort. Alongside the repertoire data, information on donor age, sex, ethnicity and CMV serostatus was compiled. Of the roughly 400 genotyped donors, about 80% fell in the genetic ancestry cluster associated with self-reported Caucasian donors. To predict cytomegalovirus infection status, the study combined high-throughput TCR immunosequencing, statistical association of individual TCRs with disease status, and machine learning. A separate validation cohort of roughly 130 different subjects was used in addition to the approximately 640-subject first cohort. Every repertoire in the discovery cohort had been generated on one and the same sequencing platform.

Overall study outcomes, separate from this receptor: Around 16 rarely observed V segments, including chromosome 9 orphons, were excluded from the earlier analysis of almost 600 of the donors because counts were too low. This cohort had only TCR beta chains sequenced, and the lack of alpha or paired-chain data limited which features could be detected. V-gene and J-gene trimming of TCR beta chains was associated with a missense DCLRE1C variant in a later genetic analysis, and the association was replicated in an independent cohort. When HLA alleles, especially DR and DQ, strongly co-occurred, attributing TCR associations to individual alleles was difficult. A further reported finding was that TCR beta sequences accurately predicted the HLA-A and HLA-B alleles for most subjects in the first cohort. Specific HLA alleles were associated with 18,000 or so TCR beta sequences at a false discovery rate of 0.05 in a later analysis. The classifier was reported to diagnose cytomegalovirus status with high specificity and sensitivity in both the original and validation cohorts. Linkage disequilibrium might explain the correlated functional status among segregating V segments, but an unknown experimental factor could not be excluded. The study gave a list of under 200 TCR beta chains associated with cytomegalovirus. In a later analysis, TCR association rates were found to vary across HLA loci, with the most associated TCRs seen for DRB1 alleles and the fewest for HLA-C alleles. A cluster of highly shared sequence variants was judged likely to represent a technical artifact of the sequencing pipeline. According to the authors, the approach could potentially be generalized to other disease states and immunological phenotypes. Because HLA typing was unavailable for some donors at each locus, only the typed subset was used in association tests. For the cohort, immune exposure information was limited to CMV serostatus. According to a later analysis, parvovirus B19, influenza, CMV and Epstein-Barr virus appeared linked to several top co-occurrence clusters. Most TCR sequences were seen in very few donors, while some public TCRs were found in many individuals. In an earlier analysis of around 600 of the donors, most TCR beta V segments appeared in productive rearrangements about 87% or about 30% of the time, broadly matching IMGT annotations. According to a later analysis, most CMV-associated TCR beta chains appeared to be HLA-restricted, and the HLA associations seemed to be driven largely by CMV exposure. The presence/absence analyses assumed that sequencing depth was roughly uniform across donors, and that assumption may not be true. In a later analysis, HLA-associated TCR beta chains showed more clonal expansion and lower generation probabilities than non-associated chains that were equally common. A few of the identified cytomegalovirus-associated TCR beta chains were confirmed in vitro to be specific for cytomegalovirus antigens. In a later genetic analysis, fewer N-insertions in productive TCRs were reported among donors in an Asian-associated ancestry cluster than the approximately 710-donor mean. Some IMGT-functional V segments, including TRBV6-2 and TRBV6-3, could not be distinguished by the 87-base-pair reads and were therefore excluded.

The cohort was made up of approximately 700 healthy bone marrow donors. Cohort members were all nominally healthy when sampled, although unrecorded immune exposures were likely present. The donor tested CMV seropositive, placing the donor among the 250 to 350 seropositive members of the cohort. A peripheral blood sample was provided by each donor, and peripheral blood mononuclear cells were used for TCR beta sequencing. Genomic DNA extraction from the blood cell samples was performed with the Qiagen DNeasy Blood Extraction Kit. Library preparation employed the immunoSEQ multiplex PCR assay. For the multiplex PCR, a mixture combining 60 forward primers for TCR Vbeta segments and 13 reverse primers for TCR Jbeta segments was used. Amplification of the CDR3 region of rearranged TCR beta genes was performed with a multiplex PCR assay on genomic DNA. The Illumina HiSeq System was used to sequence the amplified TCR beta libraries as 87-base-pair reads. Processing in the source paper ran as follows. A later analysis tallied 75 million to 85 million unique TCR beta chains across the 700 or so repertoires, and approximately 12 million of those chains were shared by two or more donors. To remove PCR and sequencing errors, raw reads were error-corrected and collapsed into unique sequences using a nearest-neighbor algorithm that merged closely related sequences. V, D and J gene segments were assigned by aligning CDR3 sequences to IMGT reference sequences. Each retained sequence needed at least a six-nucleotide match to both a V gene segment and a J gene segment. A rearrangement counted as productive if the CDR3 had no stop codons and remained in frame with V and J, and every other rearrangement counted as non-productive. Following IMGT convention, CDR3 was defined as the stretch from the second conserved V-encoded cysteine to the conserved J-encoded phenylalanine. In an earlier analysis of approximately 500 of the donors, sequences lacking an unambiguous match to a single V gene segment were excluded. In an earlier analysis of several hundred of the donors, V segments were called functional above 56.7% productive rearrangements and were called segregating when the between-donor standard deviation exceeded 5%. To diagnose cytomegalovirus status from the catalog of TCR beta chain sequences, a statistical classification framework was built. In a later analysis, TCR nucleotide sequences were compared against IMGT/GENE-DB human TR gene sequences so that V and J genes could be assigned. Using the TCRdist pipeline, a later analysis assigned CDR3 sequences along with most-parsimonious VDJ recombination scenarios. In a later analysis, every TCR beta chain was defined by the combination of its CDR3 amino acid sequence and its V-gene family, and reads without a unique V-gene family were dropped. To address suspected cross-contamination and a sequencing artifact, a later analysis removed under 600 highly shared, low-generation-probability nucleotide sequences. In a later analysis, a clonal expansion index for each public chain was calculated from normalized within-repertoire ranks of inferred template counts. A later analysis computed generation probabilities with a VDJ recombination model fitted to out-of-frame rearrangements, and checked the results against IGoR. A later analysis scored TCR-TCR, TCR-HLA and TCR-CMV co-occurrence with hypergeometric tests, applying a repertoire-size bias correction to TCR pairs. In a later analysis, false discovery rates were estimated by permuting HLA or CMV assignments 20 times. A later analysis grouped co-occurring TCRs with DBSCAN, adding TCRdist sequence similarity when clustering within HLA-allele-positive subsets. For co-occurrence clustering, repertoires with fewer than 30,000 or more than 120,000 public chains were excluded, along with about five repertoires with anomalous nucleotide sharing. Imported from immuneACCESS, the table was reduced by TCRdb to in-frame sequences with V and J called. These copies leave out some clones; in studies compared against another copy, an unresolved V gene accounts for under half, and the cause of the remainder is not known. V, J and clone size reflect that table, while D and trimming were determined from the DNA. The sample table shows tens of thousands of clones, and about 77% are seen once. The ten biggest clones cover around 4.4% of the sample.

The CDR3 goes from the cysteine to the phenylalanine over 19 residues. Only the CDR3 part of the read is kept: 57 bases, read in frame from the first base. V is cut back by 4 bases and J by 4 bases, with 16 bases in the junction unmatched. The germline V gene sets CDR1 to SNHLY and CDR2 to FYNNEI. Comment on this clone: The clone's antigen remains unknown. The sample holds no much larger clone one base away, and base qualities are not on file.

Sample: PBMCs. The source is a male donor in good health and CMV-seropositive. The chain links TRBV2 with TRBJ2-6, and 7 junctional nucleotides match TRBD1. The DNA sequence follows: TGTGCCAGCAGTGCCGGGTCCGGACAGGCCTTATCAGGGGCCAACGTCCTGACTTTC. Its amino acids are CASSAGSGQALSGANVLTF.